The rows below give T cell receptor beta chains drawn from one sample of a study of blood T cell repertoires in COVID-19. TCRdb's table, derived via immunoSEQ multiplex PCR, lists solely in-frame clones and lacks some. Of 200,000 to 250,000 clones listed, around 86% are singletons. The sample was peripheral blood. Every receptor here comes from a man in his sixties who had recovered from COVID-19. Each CDR3 is given with its conserved first and last residue. A D gene is named only where the DNA matches it firmly. Where a row states a size, it is once, few, many or the class of an expanded clone; other rows omit it.

cdr3_aa: CASSVSGGTPSTQYF; cdr3_nt: TGTGCCAGCAGCGTTAGCGGGGGGACCCCCAGTACGCAGTATTTT; j_call: TRBJ2-3; clone_size: .; d_call: TRBD2; v_call: TRBV9
cdr3_aa: CASSLARRTGELFF; cdr3_nt: TGTGCCAGCAGCCTGGCGAGGCGCACCGGGGAGCTGTTTTTT; j_call: TRBJ2-2; clone_size: .; d_call: .; v_call: TRBV7-2
cdr3_aa: CASSPNRGKGDNEQFF; cdr3_nt: TGTGCCAGCAGCCCTAATAGAGGGAAGGGCGACAATGAGCAGTTCTTC; j_call: TRBJ2-1; clone_size: .; d_call: .; v_call: TRBV7-3
cdr3_aa: CATSRGLVATGELFF; cdr3_nt: TGTGCCACCAGCAGGGGACTAGTGGCCACCGGGGAGCTGTTTTTT; j_call: TRBJ2-2; clone_size: .; d_call: TRBD2; v_call: TRBV15
cdr3_aa: CASSQDGTGGLETQYF; cdr3_nt: TGCGCCAGCAGCCAAGATGGGACTGGCGGGTTGGAGACCCAGTACTTC; j_call: TRBJ2-5; clone_size: .; d_call: .; v_call: TRBV4-1
cdr3_aa: CASSLRQGVNNQPQHF; cdr3_nt: TGTGCCAGCAGCTTGAGGCAGGGTGTGAACAATCAGCCCCAGCATTTT; j_call: TRBJ1-5; clone_size: .; d_call: .; v_call: TRBV5-6
cdr3_aa: CASSSGTREQYF; cdr3_nt: TGTGCCAGCAGTTCCGGGACTCGAGAGCAGTACTTC; j_call: TRBJ2-7; clone_size: .; d_call: .; v_call: TRBV28
cdr3_aa: CASGSGGYTQYF; cdr3_nt: TGTGCCAGCGGGAGCGGGGGTTATACGCAGTATTTT; j_call: TRBJ2-3; clone_size: .; d_call: TRBD2; v_call: TRBV6-5
cdr3_aa: CASSLIGLAAEQFF; cdr3_nt: TGTGCCAGCAGCTTAATTGGACTAGCGGCTGAGCAGTTCTTC; j_call: TRBJ2-1; clone_size: .; d_call: TRBD2; v_call: TRBV7-3
cdr3_aa: CASSLGDRAFHEQYF; cdr3_nt: TGCGCCAGCAGCTTGGGGGACAGGGCTTTCCACGAGCAGTACTTC; j_call: TRBJ2-7; clone_size: .; d_call: TRBD1; v_call: TRBV5-1
cdr3_aa: CASGDRGTWGYTF; cdr3_nt: TGTGCCAGCGGGGACAGGGGAACCTGGGGCTACACCTTC; j_call: TRBJ1-2; clone_size: .; d_call: TRBD1; v_call: TRBV12-3/TRBV12-4
cdr3_aa: CASSPGLAPTDTQYF; cdr3_nt: TGTGCCAGCAGCCCGGGACTAGCGCCCACAGATACGCAGTATTTT; j_call: TRBJ2-3; clone_size: .; d_call: TRBD2; v_call: TRBV5-4
cdr3_aa: CASSREAEANTGELFF; cdr3_nt: TGTGCCAGCAGCCGCGAGGCGGAGGCGAACACCGGGGAGCTGTTTTTT; j_call: TRBJ2-2; clone_size: .; d_call: .; v_call: TRBV9
cdr3_aa: CASSLSPGPTEAFF; cdr3_nt: TGTGCCAGCTCACTCTCTCCGGGTCCCACTGAAGCTTTCTTT; j_call: TRBJ1-1; clone_size: once; d_call: .; v_call: TRBV18
cdr3_aa: CASSLVLIPGVQVSYEQYF; cdr3_nt: TGTGCCAGCAGCTTGGTTCTTATCCCGGGGGTGCAGGTTTCCTACGAGCAGTACTTC; j_call: TRBJ2-7; clone_size: .; d_call: .; v_call: TRBV5-5
cdr3_aa: CASKKVLASDTGELFF; cdr3_nt: TGTGCCAGTAAGAAGGTCCTGGCCAGCGACACCGGGGAGCTGTTTTTT; j_call: TRBJ2-2; clone_size: .; d_call: .; v_call: TRBV19
cdr3_aa: CASSMDRGRKPQHF; cdr3_nt: TGTGCCAGTAGTATGGACAGGGGGCGGAAGCCCCAGCATTTT; j_call: TRBJ1-5; clone_size: .; d_call: TRBD1; v_call: TRBV19
cdr3_aa: CATSETGTGVRETQYF; cdr3_nt: TGTGCCACCAGTGAAACCGGGACAGGGGTTAGGGAGACCCAGTACTTC; j_call: TRBJ2-5; clone_size: .; d_call: TRBD1; v_call: TRBV24-1
cdr3_aa: CASSPPGNRAGSEAFF; cdr3_nt: TGTGCCAGCAGCCCCCCGGGGAACAGGGCAGGGTCGGAAGCTTTCTTT; j_call: TRBJ1-1; clone_size: .; d_call: .; v_call: TRBV7-9
cdr3_aa: CATHSGQVRTEAFF; cdr3_nt: TGTGCCACCCACTCTGGACAGGTGCGGACTGAAGCTTTCTTT; j_call: TRBJ1-1; clone_size: .; d_call: TRBD1; v_call: TRBV2
cdr3_aa: CATIGGTGRNTGELFF; cdr3_nt: TGTGCCACCATAGGGGGGACAGGCAGGAACACCGGGGAGCTGTTTTTT; j_call: TRBJ2-2; clone_size: once; d_call: TRBD1; v_call: TRBV28
cdr3_aa: CAWSVLGGNEKLFF; cdr3_nt: TGTGCCTGGAGTGTACTGGGGGGTAATGAAAAACTGTTTTTT; j_call: TRBJ1-4; clone_size: once; d_call: .; v_call: TRBV30
cdr3_aa: CASSSMPGWTDLLNTGELFF; cdr3_nt: TGTGCCAGCAGTTCTATGCCGGGTTGGACAGACCTACTGAACACCGGGGAGCTGTTTTTT; j_call: TRBJ2-2; clone_size: .; d_call: .; v_call: TRBV28